A selection of T cell receptor beta chains follows, all from one sample in a study of shared clonotypes between healthy human individuals. The assay was immunoSEQ multiplex PCR, and TCRdb's table has in-frame clones only and misses some. The sample yields a few million clones, roughly 92% seen once. The sample comprised naive CD4+ T cells sorted from blood. The receptors derive from a man between 18 and 35 years old in good health. Both conserved end residues are part of each CDR3. Each record gives: V gene, clone size, D gene, J gene, CDR3 protein, CDR3 DNA. D genes are given only for firm matches. Size values are once, few and many counts, or a class for expanded clones, and some rows have none.

v_gene: TRBV18; abundance: NA; d_gene: NA; j_gene: TRBJ1-1; CDR3aa: CASSPTDLNTEAFF; CDR3nt: TGTGCCAGCTCACCGACAGATTTGAACACTGAAGCTTTCTTT
v_gene: TRBV30; abundance: NA; d_gene: NA; j_gene: TRBJ1-5; CDR3aa: CACTGIYSNQPQHF; CDR3nt: TGTGCCTGCACGGGGATATATAGCAATCAGCCCCAGCATTTT
v_gene: TRBV25-1; abundance: NA; d_gene: TRBD1; j_gene: TRBJ2-1; CDR3aa: CASSAGTGFSYNEQFF; CDR3nt: TGTGCCAGCAGTGCCGGGACAGGGTTTTCCTACAATGAGCAGTTCTTC
v_gene: TRBV10-1; abundance: NA; d_gene: TRBD1; j_gene: TRBJ2-7; CDR3aa: CASSGNRGFFYEQYF; CDR3nt: TGCGCCAGCAGTGGGAACAGGGGCTTTTTCTACGAGCAGTACTTC
v_gene: TRBV30; abundance: once; d_gene: TRBD1; j_gene: TRBJ2-4; CDR3aa: CAWGDRGRNIQYF; CDR3nt: TGTGCCTGGGGAGACAGGGGGAGGAACATTCAGTACTTC
v_gene: TRBV6-5; abundance: NA; d_gene: TRBD1; j_gene: TRBJ1-1; CDR3aa: CASRNSDRAEAFF; CDR3nt: TGTGCCAGCAGAAACTCGGACAGGGCTGAAGCTTTCTTT
v_gene: TRBV6-6; abundance: NA; d_gene: TRBD1; j_gene: TRBJ2-3; CDR3aa: CASRITGGATDTQYF; CDR3nt: TGTGCCAGCAGAATTACAGGGGGCGCGACAGATACGCAGTATTTT
v_gene: TRBV4-1; abundance: NA; d_gene: TRBD2; j_gene: TRBJ2-2; CDR3aa: CASSQESSGWITGELFF; CDR3nt: TGCGCCAGCAGCCAAGAATCTAGCGGTTGGATCACCGGGGAGCTGTTTTTT
v_gene: TRBV2; abundance: once; d_gene: TRBD2; j_gene: TRBJ2-5; CDR3aa: CASGQGLETQETQYF; CDR3nt: TGTGCCAGCGGTCAGGGACTAGAAACCCAAGAGACCCAGTACTTC
v_gene: TRBV5-6; abundance: NA; d_gene: NA; j_gene: TRBJ1-2; CDR3aa: CASSSGPGWGYTF; CDR3nt: TGTGCCAGCAGCTCTGGGCCCGGGTGGGGCTACACCTTC
v_gene: TRBV2; abundance: NA; d_gene: TRBD2; j_gene: TRBJ2-6; CDR3aa: CASSETRGAGANVLTF; CDR3nt: TGTGCCAGCAGTGAAACCCGGGGGGCTGGGGCCAACGTCCTGACTTTC
v_gene: TRBV7-8; abundance: NA; d_gene: TRBD1; j_gene: TRBJ1-5; CDR3aa: CASSLAGGQINQPQHF; CDR3nt: TGTGCCAGCAGCTTAGCCGGGGGACAGATCAATCAGCCCCAGCATTTT
v_gene: TRBV9; abundance: NA; d_gene: NA; j_gene: TRBJ2-5; CDR3aa: CASSVGGLQETQYF; CDR3nt: TGTGCCAGCAGCGTAGGGGGACTTCAAGAGACCCAGTACTTC
v_gene: TRBV7-9; abundance: NA; d_gene: TRBD1; j_gene: TRBJ1-1; CDR3aa: CASSPRTGVRGNTEAFF; CDR3nt: TGTGCCAGCAGCCCGAGGACAGGGGTAAGGGGGAACACTGAAGCTTTCTTT
v_gene: TRBV6-5; abundance: NA; d_gene: TRBD1; j_gene: TRBJ1-6; CDR3aa: CASSDRGYNSPLHF; CDR3nt: TGTGCCAGCAGTGACAGGGGGTATAATTCACCCCTCCACTTT
v_gene: TRBV7-8; abundance: NA; d_gene: NA; j_gene: TRBJ2-7; CDR3aa: CASSLVIRGVTYEQYF; CDR3nt: TGTGCCAGCAGCTTAGTCATCCGCGGGGTAACCTACGAGCAGTACTTC
v_gene: TRBV5-1; abundance: NA; d_gene: NA; j_gene: TRBJ1-2; CDR3aa: CASSLEYSNYGYTF; CDR3nt: TGCGCCAGCAGCTTGGAATACAGTAACTATGGCTACACCTTC
v_gene: TRBV4-3; abundance: NA; d_gene: NA; j_gene: TRBJ2-5; CDR3aa: CASSQEGVQTQYF; CDR3nt: TGCGCCAGCAGCCAAGAGGGCGTACAGACCCAGTACTTC
v_gene: TRBV19; abundance: NA; d_gene: TRBD2; j_gene: TRBJ2-3; CDR3aa: CASSIGSSGRGTDTQYF; CDR3nt: TGTGCCAGTAGTATAGGGTCGAGCGGGAGGGGCACAGATACGCAGTATTTT
v_gene: TRBV27; abundance: NA; d_gene: NA; j_gene: TRBJ2-2; CDR3aa: CASNGRGGTGELFF; CDR3nt: TGTGCCAGCAATGGGCGGGGCGGGACCGGGGAGCTGTTTTTT
v_gene: TRBV5-1; abundance: NA; d_gene: NA; j_gene: TRBJ1-6; CDR3aa: CASSLGGADSPLHF; CDR3nt: TGCGCCAGCAGCTTAGGAGGAGCCGATTCACCCCTCCACTTT
v_gene: TRBV7-2; abundance: NA; d_gene: TRBD1; j_gene: TRBJ1-3; CDR3aa: CASSIGTGKVYTIYF; CDR3nt: TGTGCCAGCAGCATCGGGACAGGGAAAGTTTACACCATATATTTT
v_gene: TRBV6-1; abundance: once; d_gene: TRBD1; j_gene: TRBJ2-7; CDR3aa: CASSGMDRGRLYEQYF; CDR3nt: TGTGCCAGCAGTGGGATGGACAGGGGGAGGCTCTACGAGCAGTACTTC
v_gene: TRBV7-7; abundance: NA; d_gene: NA; j_gene: TRBJ2-7; CDR3aa: CASSRGNEQYF; CDR3nt: TGTGCTAGCAGCCGAGGGAACGAGCAGTACTTC
v_gene: TRBV6-5; abundance: NA; d_gene: NA; j_gene: TRBJ1-5; CDR3aa: CASSLDAGNQPQHF; CDR3nt: TGTGCCAGCAGCCTGGACGCGGGCAATCAGCCCCAGCATTTT
v_gene: TRBV29-1; abundance: once; d_gene: TRBD2; j_gene: TRBJ2-5; CDR3aa: CSVGLAGGETQYF; CDR3nt: TGCAGCGTAGGACTAGCGGGGGGTGAGACCCAGTACTTC
v_gene: TRBV6-7; abundance: NA; d_gene: TRBD1; j_gene: TRBJ1-5; CDR3aa: CASSQTERDRHNQPQHF; CDR3nt: TGTGCCAGCAGTCAGACTGAAAGGGACAGACATAATCAGCCCCAGCATTTT
v_gene: TRBV9; abundance: NA; d_gene: NA; j_gene: TRBJ2-7; CDR3aa: CASSADGISSYEQYF; CDR3nt: TGTGCCAGCAGCGCGGATGGGATAAGCTCCTACGAGCAGTACTTC
v_gene: TRBV4-1; abundance: NA; d_gene: NA; j_gene: TRBJ1-4; CDR3aa: CASSQDLGGGEKLFF; CDR3nt: TGCGCCAGCAGCCAGGACCTGGGGGGCGGTGAAAAACTGTTTTTT
v_gene: TRBV7-9; abundance: NA; d_gene: TRBD1; j_gene: TRBJ1-1; CDR3aa: CASSFQGANTEAFF; CDR3nt: TGTGCCAGCAGCTTTCAGGGGGCGAACACTGAAGCTTTCTTT
v_gene: TRBV6-1; abundance: NA; d_gene: NA; j_gene: TRBJ2-5; CDR3aa: CASSEEGAGIGTQYF; CDR3nt: TGTGCCAGCAGTGAGGAGGGGGCCGGAATTGGGACCCAGTACTTC